These T cell receptor beta chains were read from a single sample in a study of a mutant IDH1 vaccine in newly diagnosed glioma. Their target antigens are unknown. The data were produced by immunoSEQ multiplex PCR, yet TCRdb's version contains in-frame clones alone and is incomplete. The sample has approximately 60,000 clones, approximately 90% seen once. The source was PBMCs, collected from a glioma patient whose treatment included an IDH1 peptide vaccine. These receptor sequences come from a woman between 35 and 50 years old with glioma. Both conserved end residues are trimmed from each CDR3. D genes are given only for firm matches.

v_gene: TRBV14
d_gene: .
len: 11
CDR3aa: ASSQVGGHEQY

v_gene: TRBV2
d_gene: TRBD1
len: 12
CDR3aa: ASSERQGLSGYT

v_gene: TRBV7-9
d_gene: TRBD1
len: 14
CDR3aa: ASSPRLTGGYYEQY

v_gene: TRBV5-8
d_gene: .
len: 11
CDR3aa: ASSLQGNQPQH

v_gene: TRBV7-6
d_gene: .
len: 13
CDR3aa: ASSLAGRGTSPLH

v_gene: TRBV4-2
d_gene: .
len: 12
CDR3aa: ASSQDEPVREQY

v_gene: TRBV7-9
d_gene: .
len: 13
CDR3aa: ASSETGRGNTEAF

v_gene: TRBV6-1
d_gene: TRBD1
len: 13
CDR3aa: ASRGMGQGATEAF

v_gene: TRBV19
d_gene: TRBD1
len: 13
CDR3aa: ASSIRGQPYNEQF

v_gene: TRBV28
d_gene: TRBD1
len: 14
CDR3aa: ASRTPSTGGMYEQY